Described below is a single TCR beta chain sequence and its context. Its binding antigen is unknown. One base away there is no much larger clone; base qualities are not given. The CDR3 measures 15 amino acids from cysteine to phenylalanine. Just the 45-base CDR3 DNA is kept, in frame starting at base 1. From a lookup of the germline V gene (reference sequence), CDR1 and CDR2 are SEHNR and FQNEAQ. The trim is 6 bases for V and 0 bases for J, with a gap of 12 bases between the germline ends. In total, more than 500 healthy bone marrow donors made up the cohort. At the time of sampling, every cohort member was nominally healthy, though immune exposures that went unrecorded were likely present. The donor tested CMV seropositive, placing the donor among the approximately 290 seropositive members of the cohort. Every donor gave a peripheral blood sample, and the peripheral blood mononuclear cells from that sample were used for TCR beta sequencing. The Qiagen DNeasy Blood Extraction Kit was used to extract genomic DNA from the blood cell samples.

The receptor library was made with the immunoSEQ multiplex PCR assay. The multiplex PCR relied on a mix of 60 forward primers for TCR Vbeta segments and 13 reverse primers for TCR Jbeta segments. The CDR3 region of rearranged TCR beta genes was amplified from genomic DNA by a multiplex PCR assay. Amplified TCR beta libraries were sequenced as 87-base-pair reads on the Illumina HiSeq System. The authors processed their data as follows. A later analysis tallied some 79 million unique TCR beta chains across the 666 repertoires, and some 10 million of those chains were shared by two or more donors. Raw reads were error-corrected and collapsed into unique sequences with a nearest-neighbor algorithm that merged closely related sequences to remove PCR and sequencing errors. Alignment of CDR3 sequences to IMGT reference sequences was used to assign V, D and J gene segments. For a sequence to be retained, at least a six-nucleotide match to both a V gene segment and a J gene segment was required. Rearrangements were called productive when the CDR3 lacked stop codons and stayed in frame with V and J; all others were non-productive. CDR3 was defined according to IMGT convention as the region running from the second conserved V-encoded cysteine to the conserved J-encoded phenylalanine. The earlier analysis of about 590 of the donors excluded sequences that lacked an unambiguous match to a single V gene segment. An earlier analysis of 587 of the donors called V segments functional above 56.7% productive rearrangements and segregating when the between-donor standard deviation exceeded 5%. A statistical classification framework was developed to diagnose cytomegalovirus status using the catalog of TCR beta chain sequences. In a later analysis, TCR nucleotide sequences were compared against IMGT/GENE-DB human TR gene sequences so that V and J genes could be assigned. The TCRdist pipeline was used in a later analysis to assign CDR3 sequences and most-parsimonious VDJ recombination scenarios. In a later analysis, each TCR beta chain was defined by its CDR3 amino acid sequence together with its V-gene family, and reads lacking a unique V-gene family were excluded. To address suspected cross-contamination and a sequencing artifact, a later analysis removed 592 highly shared, low-generation-probability nucleotide sequences. In a later analysis, a clonal expansion index for each public chain was calculated from normalized within-repertoire ranks of inferred template counts. In a later analysis, generation probabilities were computed using a VDJ recombination model fitted to out-of-frame rearrangements, and the results were checked against IGoR. In a later analysis, hypergeometric tests were used to score TCR-TCR, TCR-HLA and TCR-CMV co-occurrence, with a repertoire-size bias correction applied to TCR pairs. A later analysis estimated false discovery rates by permuting HLA or CMV assignments 20 times. In a later analysis, co-occurring TCRs were grouped using DBSCAN, with TCRdist sequence similarity added in when clustering inside HLA-allele-positive subsets. Co-occurrence clustering excluded repertoires with fewer than 30,000 or more than 120,000 public chains, plus five with anomalous nucleotide sharing. TCRdb took this table from immuneACCESS and kept in-frame rearrangements with V and J called. Such tables lack part of the clones; where checked against another copy, unresolved V genes explain under half of the gap, and the rest is unexplained. The D gene and trimming were derived from the DNA, and the V and J assignments and clone size from that table. This sample holds tens of thousands of clones; more than 60% were observed only once. The ten largest clones add up to roughly 6% of the sample.

The data were taken from a study of cytomegalovirus exposure and HLA in healthy donors (dated by TCRdb to about 2017). Turning to the overall study: An earlier analysis of 587 of the donors reported approximately 260 Gb of sequence data and about 120 million unique TCR beta sequences obtained from some 170 million T cells. An early release that covered fewer than 750 HLA-typed donors contained around 300 gigabases of sequencing data and 70 million to 100 million unique TCR sequences. Of the roughly 400 genotyped donors, roughly 80% fell in the genetic ancestry cluster associated with self-reported Caucasian donors. The study aimed to test whether cataloging public T cell receptors could reveal signatures of past pathogen exposure. The T cell repertoires of 666 subjects were profiled by immunosequencing and related to cytomegalovirus serostatus. In addition to the first cohort of approximately 650 subjects, a separate validation cohort of around 110 different subjects was used. To predict cytomegalovirus infection status, the study combined high-throughput TCR immunosequencing, statistical association of individual TCRs with disease status, and machine learning. In a later analysis, previously published TCR beta repertoires from 500 to 750 donors were re-analyzed and high-resolution HLA genotyping was added so that TCR occurrence patterns could be studied. Rather than using new phenotypic data, the later analysis identified candidate immune exposures from TCR beta sequences and from how often those sequences occurred across donors. In an earlier analysis of several hundred of the donors, high-throughput TCR beta sequencing was used to judge whether each TCR beta V gene segment behaved as functional or pseudogenic. Donor age, sex, ethnicity and CMV serostatus were compiled together with the repertoire data. A later genetic analysis took genome-wide SNP genotypes for about 55% of the 666 donors and used that subset as a discovery cohort. Every discovery cohort repertoire had been produced on one sequencing platform. Class I and class II HLA loci were covered by the typing at four-digit resolution. The number of typed donors differed by locus: about 620-630 for A, B, C, DRB1 and DQB1; about 520 for DQA1; fewer than 610 for DPA1; and about 470 for DPB1. Because of strong linkage in the cohort, 4 to 6 DR-DQ haplotypes were treated as single units for association and clustering. Across 398 genotyped donors of the cohort, an average of about 220,000 unique TCR beta nucleotide sequences per donor were sequenced, and 15% to 20% of those sequences were non-productive.

Overall study outcomes, separate from this receptor: In both the original and validation cohorts, the classifier was reported to diagnose cytomegalovirus status with high specificity and sensitivity. An association between a missense DCLRE1C variant and V-gene and J-gene trimming of TCR beta chains was found in a later genetic analysis and replicated in an independent cohort. Most TCR sequences were seen in very few donors, while some public TCRs were found in many individuals. Correlated functional status among segregating V segments might reflect linkage disequilibrium, but an unknown experimental factor could not be ruled out. In a later analysis, several top co-occurrence clusters were reported to appear linked to parvovirus B19, influenza, CMV and Epstein-Barr virus. According to a later genetic analysis, donors in an Asian-associated ancestry cluster had fewer N-insertions in productive TCRs than the approximately 700-donor mean. For the cohort, immune exposure information was limited to CMV serostatus. The study listed over 150 TCR beta chains as associated with cytomegalovirus. A later analysis found that TCR association rates varied across HLA loci, with DRB1 alleles showing the most associated TCRs and HLA-C alleles the fewest. Because counts were too low, roughly 18 rarely observed V segments, including chromosome 9 orphons, were left out of the earlier analysis of some 600 of the donors. A cluster of highly shared sequence variants was judged likely to be a technical artifact of the sequencing pipeline. In this cohort, only TCR beta chains were sequenced, and detectable features were limited by the absence of alpha or paired-chain data. Sequencing depth was assumed to be roughly uniform across donors in the presence/absence analyses, though that assumption may not hold. In a later analysis, HLA-associated TCR beta chains were found to be more clonally expanded and to have lower generation probabilities than equally common non-associated chains. A few of the identified cytomegalovirus-associated TCR beta chains were confirmed in vitro to be specific for cytomegalovirus antigens. A later analysis found that most CMV-associated TCR beta chains appeared HLA-restricted, with HLA associations seemingly driven largely by CMV exposure. When HLA alleles, especially DR and DQ, strongly co-occurred, attributing TCR associations to individual alleles was difficult. An earlier analysis of approximately 600 of the donors showed that most TCR beta V segments appeared in productive rearrangements either about 90% or about 30% of the time, which broadly matched IMGT annotations. A later analysis associated 16,951 TCR beta sequences with specific HLA alleles at a false discovery rate of 0.05. A further reported finding was that TCR beta sequences accurately predicted the HLA-A and HLA-B alleles for most subjects in the first cohort. The authors suggested that the approach could potentially be generalized to other disease states and immunological phenotypes. Because some donors lacked HLA typing at each locus, the association tests relied only on the typed subset. Some IMGT-functional V segments, including TRBV6-2 and TRBV6-3, could not be distinguished by the 87-base-pair reads and were therefore excluded.

The receptor chain draws on TRBV7-9 and TRBJ2-1; a tentative D call is TRBD1 (6 bases match). The sample taken for sequencing was PBMCs. This sequence originates from a male donor in good health and CMV-seropositive. CDR3 sequence: CASSSDRTSYNEQFF. The DNA sequence is TGTGCCAGCAGTTCTGACAGGACCTCCTACAATGAGCAGTTCTTC. Reference TRBV7-9 and TRBJ2-1 proteins supply the regions before and after the CDR3; the full variable domain is: DTGVSQNPRHKITKRGQNVTFRCDPISEHNRLYWYRQTLGQGPEFLTYFQNEAQLEKSRLLSDRFSAERPKGSFSTLEIQRTEQGDSAMYLCASSSDRTSYNEQFFGPGTRLTVL.